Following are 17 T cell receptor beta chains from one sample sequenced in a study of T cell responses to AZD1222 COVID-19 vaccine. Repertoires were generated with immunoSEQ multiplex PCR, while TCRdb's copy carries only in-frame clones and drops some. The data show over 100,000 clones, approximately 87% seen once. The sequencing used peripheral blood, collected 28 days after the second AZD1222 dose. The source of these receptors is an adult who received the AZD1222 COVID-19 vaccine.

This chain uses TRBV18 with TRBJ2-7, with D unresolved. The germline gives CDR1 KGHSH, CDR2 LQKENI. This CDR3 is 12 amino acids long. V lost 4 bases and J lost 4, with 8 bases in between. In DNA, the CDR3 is TGTGCCAGCTCACTGGAGAGGTACGAGCAGTACTTC. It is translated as CASSLERYEQYF. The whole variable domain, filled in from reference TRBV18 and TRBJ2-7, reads NAGVMQNPRHLVRRRGQEARLRCSPMKGHSHVYWYRQLPEEGLKFMVYLQKENIIDESGMPKERFSAEFPKEGPSILRIQQVVRGDSAAYFCASSLERYEQYFGPGTRLTVT.

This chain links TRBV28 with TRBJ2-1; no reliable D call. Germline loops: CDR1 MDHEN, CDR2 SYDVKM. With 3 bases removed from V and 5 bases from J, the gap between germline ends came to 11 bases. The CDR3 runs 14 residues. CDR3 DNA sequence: TGTGCCAGCAGTTTCGTTCTTACAGACAATGAGCAGTTCTTC. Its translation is CASSFVLTDNEQFF.

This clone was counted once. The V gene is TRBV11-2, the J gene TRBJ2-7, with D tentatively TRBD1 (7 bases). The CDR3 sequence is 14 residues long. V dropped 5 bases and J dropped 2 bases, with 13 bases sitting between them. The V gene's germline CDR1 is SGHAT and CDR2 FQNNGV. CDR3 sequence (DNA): TGTGCCAGCAGCCCGGGGGACAGCACCTACGAGCAGTACTTC. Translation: CASSPGDSTYEQYF.

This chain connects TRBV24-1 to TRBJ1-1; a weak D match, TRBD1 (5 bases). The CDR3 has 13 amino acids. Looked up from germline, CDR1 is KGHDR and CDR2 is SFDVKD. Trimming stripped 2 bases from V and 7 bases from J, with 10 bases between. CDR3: CATSDSVGGEAFF. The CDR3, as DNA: TGTGCCACCAGTGATTCAGTCGGGGGTGAAGCTTTCTTT.

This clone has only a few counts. CDR3 sequence: CASSHQSDGANVLTF. The CDR3 DNA sequence: TGCGCCAGCAGCCACCAGTCGGACGGGGCCAACGTCCTGACTTTC. This chain joins TRBV4-3 and TRBJ2-6; D remains unclear. This CDR3 has 15 amino acids. Germline lookup yields CDR1 LGHNA and CDR2 YSLEER. V shed 3 bases and J shed 4 bases, with 10 bases lying between them.

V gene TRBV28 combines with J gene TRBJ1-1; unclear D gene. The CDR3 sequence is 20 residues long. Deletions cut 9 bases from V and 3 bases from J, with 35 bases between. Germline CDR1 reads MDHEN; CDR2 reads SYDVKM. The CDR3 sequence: CASKPLNARGLLMGYTEAFF. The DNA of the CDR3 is TGTGCCAGTAAACCCCTAAACGCTCGGGGTTTGCTAATGGGGTACACTGAAGCTTTCTTT.

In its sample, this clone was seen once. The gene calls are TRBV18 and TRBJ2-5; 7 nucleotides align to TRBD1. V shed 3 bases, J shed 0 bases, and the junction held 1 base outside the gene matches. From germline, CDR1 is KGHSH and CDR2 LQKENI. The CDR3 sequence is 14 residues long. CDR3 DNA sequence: TGTGCCAGCTCACCGGGGACAGACCAAGAGACCCAGTACTTC. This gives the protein CASSPGTDQETQYF.

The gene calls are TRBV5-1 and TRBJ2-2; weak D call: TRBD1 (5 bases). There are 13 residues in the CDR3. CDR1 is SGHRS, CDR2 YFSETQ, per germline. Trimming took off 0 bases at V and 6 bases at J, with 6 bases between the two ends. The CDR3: CASSLEGPGELFF. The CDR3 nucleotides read TGCGCCAGCAGCTTGGAGGGGCCCGGGGAGCTGTTTTTT. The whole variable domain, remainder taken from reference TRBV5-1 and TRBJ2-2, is KAGVTQTPRYLIKTRGQQVTLSCSPISGHRSVSWYQQTPGQGLQFLFEYFSETQRNKGNFPGRFSGRQFSNSRSEMNVSTLELGDSALYLCASSLEGPGELFFGEGSRLTVL.

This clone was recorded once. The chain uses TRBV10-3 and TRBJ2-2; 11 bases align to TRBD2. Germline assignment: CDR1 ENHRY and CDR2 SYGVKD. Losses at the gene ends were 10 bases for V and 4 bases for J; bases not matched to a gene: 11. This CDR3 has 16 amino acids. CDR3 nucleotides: TGTGCCACCACGGCTAGCGGGGGGATCAGCACCGGGGAGCTGTTTTTT. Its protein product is CATTASGGISTGELFF.

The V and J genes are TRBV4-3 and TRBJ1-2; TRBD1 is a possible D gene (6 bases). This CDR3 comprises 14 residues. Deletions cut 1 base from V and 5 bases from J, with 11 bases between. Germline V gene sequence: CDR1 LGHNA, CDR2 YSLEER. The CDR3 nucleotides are TGCGCCAGCAGCCAAGCGGCAGGGGTGTATGGCTACACCTTC. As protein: CASSQAAGVYGYTF.

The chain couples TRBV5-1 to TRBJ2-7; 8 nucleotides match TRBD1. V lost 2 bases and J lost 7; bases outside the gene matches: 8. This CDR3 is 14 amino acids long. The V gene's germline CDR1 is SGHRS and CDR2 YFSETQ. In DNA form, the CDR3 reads TGCGCCAGCAGCTTCTCCGGACAGGGAAAAGAGCAGTACTTC. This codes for CASSFSGQGKEQYF.

The CDR3 DNA follows: TGTGCCAGCAGCCAAGGTACTCGAAGGGGAGATACGCAGTATTTT. It specifies CASSQGTRRGDTQYF. The rearrangement links TRBV3-1 (or the pseudogene TRBV3-2) to TRBJ2-3; TRBD1 might be the D (5 bases). The CDR3 totals 15 residues. Trimming took off 1 base at V and 5 bases at J, with 13 bases between the two ends. The germline CDR1 and CDR2 sequences are LGHDT and YNNKEL (reference sequence).

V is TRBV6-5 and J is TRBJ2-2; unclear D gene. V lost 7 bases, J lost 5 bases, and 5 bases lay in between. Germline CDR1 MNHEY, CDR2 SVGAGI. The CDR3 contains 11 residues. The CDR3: CASTETGELFF. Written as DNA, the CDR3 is TGTGCCAGCACCGAAACCGGGGAGCTGTTTTTT.

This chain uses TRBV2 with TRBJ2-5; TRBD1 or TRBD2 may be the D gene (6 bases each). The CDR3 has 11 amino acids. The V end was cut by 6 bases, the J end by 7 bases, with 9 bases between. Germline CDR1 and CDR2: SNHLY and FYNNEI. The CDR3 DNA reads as TGTGCCAGCAGAGAGGGGGGGACCCAGTACTTC. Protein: CASREGGTQYF.

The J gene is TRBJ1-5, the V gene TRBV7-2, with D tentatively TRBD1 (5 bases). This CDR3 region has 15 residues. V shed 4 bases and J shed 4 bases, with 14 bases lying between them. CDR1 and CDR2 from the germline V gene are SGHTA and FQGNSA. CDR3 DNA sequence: TGTGCCAGCAGCTCCCAGGGAGCCACAAATCAGCCCCAGCATTTT. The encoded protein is CASSSQGATNQPQHF.

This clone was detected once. CDR3 coding DNA: TGTGCCAGCAGCCCACCACCTTACGGGACAGAGAATGGCTACACCTTC. Protein sequence: CASSPPPYGTENGYTF. V is TRBV7-3 and J is TRBJ1-2; 7 bases align to TRBD1. CDR3 length: 16 residues. Per the germline V gene, CDR1 is SGHTA and CDR2 is FQGTGA. Unmatched junction bases numbered 15, after V lost 5 bases and J lost 6 bases.

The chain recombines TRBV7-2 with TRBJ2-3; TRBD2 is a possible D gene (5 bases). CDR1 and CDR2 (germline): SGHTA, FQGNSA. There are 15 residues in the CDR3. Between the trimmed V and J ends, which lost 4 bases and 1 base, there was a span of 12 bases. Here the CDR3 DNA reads TGTGCCAGCAGCTCCCAGGCAGCGGGCACAGATACGCAGTATTTT. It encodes CASSSQAAGTDTQYF.